This TCR beta chain comes out of a study of blood T cells in healthy people across ages. Study-wide results and limits: TCR beta diversity per million T cells fell roughly linearly with age. Long-lived donors had more naive CD4+ cells and higher diversity than aged donors.

This clonotype appeared a few times. Its specificity is unknown. It was around 9 milliliters of peripheral blood that were drawn from each donor. Deletions cut 4 bases from V and 4 bases from J, with 20 bases between. CDR1 and CDR2 from the germline V gene are MNHEY and SMNVEV (reference sequence). CDR3 length: 16 amino acids. A second PCR of about 6 to 11 cycles used a sample-barcoded 5' primer and a J-beta primer mix. The template-switch adaptor was a 5' adaptor with 12 random nucleotides. It tagged each cDNA molecule. TCRdb called the 5' RACE reads again in MiXCR, with one record for every CDR3 protein. The sample has over a million distinct CDR3 sequences, 40% to 50% seen once.

J is TRBJ2-7 and V is TRBV27; D is perhaps TRBD1 or TRBD2 (6 bases each). This receptor was obtained from a woman between 18 and 30 years old in good health. Sequences were obtained from blood. The CDR3 loop is CASSSTRWGARYEQYF. CDR3 nucleotides: TGTGCCAGCAGTTCTACCCGCTGGGGGGCTAGGTACGAGCAGTACTTC.